The 10 T cell receptor beta chains presented below share a single source sample, sequenced in a study of beta chain features in type 1 diabetes. Study observations and caveats: There was a moderate but significant shortening of TCRB CDR3s in all four CD4+ subsets of Type 1 diabetes patients.

Every isolated RNA sample was fully reverse transcribed, so sequencing captured expressed TCRB transcripts. Generated by immunoSEQ multiplex PCR, the TCRdb table keeps only in-frame clones and is missing some. The data hold around 140,000 clones, with 10% to 15% observed a single time. No antigen has been assigned to these receptors. The specimen was central memory CD4+ T cells from blood. These receptors all come from a man between 18 and 29 years old with type 1 diabetes.

This clone was counted a few times. This chain links TRBV13 with TRBJ1-6; D remains ambiguous. CDR3 length: 16 residues. V was shortened by 3 bases and J by 1 base, with 10 bases between the two germline ends. The germline V gene encodes CDR1 PRHDT and CDR2 FYEKMQ (reference sequence). The CDR3 spells CASSFGSGSYNSPLHF. The CDR3 DNA sequence: TGTGCCAGCAGCTTCGGGAGTGGATCCTATAATTCACCCCTCCACTTT.

V usage is TRBV7-2 and J usage is TRBJ2-2; D uncertain. Germline V gene data show CDR1 as SGHTA and CDR2 as FQGNSA. V lost 1 base and J lost 5, with 8 bases in between. The CDR3 contains 14 residues. The CDR3: CASSLDYRTGELFF. Here the CDR3 DNA reads TGTGCCAGCAGCTTAGACTACAGAACCGGGGAGCTGTTTTTT. Full variable domain (rest looked up from reference TRBV7-2 and TRBJ2-2): GAGVSQSPSNKVTEKGKDVELRCDPISGHTALYWYRQSLGQGLEFLIYFQGNSAPDKSGLPSDRFSAERTGGSVSTLTIQRTQQEDSAVYLCASSLDYRTGELFFGEGSRLTVL.

This clone has just a few counts. The CDR3 is CASSPQGRRLTNEKLFF. Here the CDR3 DNA reads TGTGCCAGCAGCCCCCAGGGGAGGCGTTTAACTAATGAAAAACTGTTTTTT. V gene TRBV9 combines with J gene TRBJ1-4; weak D call: TRBD1 (6 bases). CDR3 length equals 17 residues. Germline-derived CDR1 and CDR2 are SGDLS and YYNGEE. V was clipped by 4 bases and J by 1 base, with 17 bases between them.

This chain connects TRBV4-1 to TRBJ2-5, with TRBD2 identical over 10 bases. The CDR3 loop spans 19 amino acids. V gave up 1 base and J gave up 5 bases; unmatched junction bases: 16. Per germline, CDR1 MGHRA and CDR2 YSYEKL. The CDR3, as DNA: TGCGCCAGCAGCCAAGTACCCCCGGGGGCTAGCGGGGGCCGGGAGACCCAGTACTTC. Its translation is CASSQVPPGASGGRETQYF.

In its sample, this clone was seen a few times. The V call is TRBV6-1, the J call TRBJ2-7; unclear D gene. V shed 3 bases and J shed 8 bases, with 8 bases lying between them. Germline loops: CDR1 MNHNS, CDR2 SASEGT. The CDR3 sequence is 11 residues long. The CDR3: CASSDTAQQYF. As DNA, the CDR3 is TGTGCCAGCAGTGATACGGCTCAGCAGTACTTC.

The chain is built from TRBV15 and TRBJ2-5; D might be TRBD2 (6 bases). CDR1 is LNHNV, CDR2 YYDKDF, per germline (reference sequence). This CDR3 has 13 residues. Trimming cost V 5 bases and J 5 bases, with 12 bases left between them. CDR3 nucleotide sequence: TGTGCCACCAGCCCGACTAGGGCGGAGACCCAGTACTTC. Its protein is CATSPTRAETQYF.

This clone was recorded many times. This rearrangement joins TRBV14 to TRBJ2-1; TRBD2 is a possible D gene (5 bases). The CDR3 is 13 residues long. Trimming removed 0 bases at V and 10 bases at J, with 10 bases between. Per the germline V gene, CDR1 is SGHDN and CDR2 is FVKESK. CDR3 sequence: CASSQESSLEQFF. The DNA of the CDR3 is TGTGCCAGCAGCCAAGAATCTAGCCTGGAGCAGTTCTTC. Based on the CDR3 plus reference TRBV14 and TRBJ2-1, the full variable domain is EAGVTQFPSHSVIEKGQTVTLRCDPISGHDNLYWYRRVMGKEIKFLLHFVKESKQDESGMPNNRFLAERTGGTYSTLKVQPAELEDSGVYFCASSQESSLEQFFGPGTRLTVL.

This clone showed up just a few times. V and J are TRBV2 and TRBJ1-5; D call uncertain. The CDR3 is 14 amino acids. The V end was cut by 6 bases, the J end by 7 bases, with 16 bases between. Looked up from germline, CDR1 is SNHLY and CDR2 is FYNNEI. The CDR3 region has the DNA TGTGCCAGCAGCCTCGGAGAGGCGGCCCAGCCCCAGCATTTT. This encodes CASSLGEAAQPQHF.

Comments on this clone: Other DNA sequences from this sample encode an identical CDR3 as well. The V gene is TRBV28, the J gene TRBJ1-4, with no clear D. The germline V and J ends were trimmed by 7 bases and 1 base, with 7 bases remaining between them. CDR3 size: 13 residues. Germline assignment: CDR1 MDHEN and CDR2 SYDVKM. The CDR3: CASTQQTNEKLFF. CDR3 coding DNA: TGTGCCAGCACTCAACAAACTAATGAAAAACTGTTTTTT.

The chain employs TRBV19 and TRBJ1-1; D unclear. CDR1 and CDR2 (germline): LNHDA, SQIVND (reference sequence). With 8 bases removed from V and 7 bases from J, the gap between germline ends came to 11 bases. The CDR3 sequence is 11 residues long. CDR3 DNA sequence: TGTGCCAGTTCGCAGGTAGTTGAAGCTTTCTTT. Translation: CASSQVVEAFF.